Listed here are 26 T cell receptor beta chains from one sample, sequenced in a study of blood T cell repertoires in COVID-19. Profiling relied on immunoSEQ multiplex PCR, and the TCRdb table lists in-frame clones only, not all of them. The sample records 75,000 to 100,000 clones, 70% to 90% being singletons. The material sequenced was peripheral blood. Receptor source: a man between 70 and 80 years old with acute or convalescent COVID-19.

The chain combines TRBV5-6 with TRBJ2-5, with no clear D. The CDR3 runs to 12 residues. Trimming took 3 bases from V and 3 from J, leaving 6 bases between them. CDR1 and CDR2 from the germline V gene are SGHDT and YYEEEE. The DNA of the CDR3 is TGTGCCAGCAGCTGGCTTAAAGAGACCCAGTACTTC. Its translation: CASSWLKETQYF.

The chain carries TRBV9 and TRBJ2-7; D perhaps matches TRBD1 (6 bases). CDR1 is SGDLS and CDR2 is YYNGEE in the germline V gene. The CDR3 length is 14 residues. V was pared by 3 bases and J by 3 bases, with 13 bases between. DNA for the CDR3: TGTGCCAGCAGCGCCGGGACAAATCGCTACGAGCAGTACTTC. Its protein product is CASSAGTNRYEQYF.

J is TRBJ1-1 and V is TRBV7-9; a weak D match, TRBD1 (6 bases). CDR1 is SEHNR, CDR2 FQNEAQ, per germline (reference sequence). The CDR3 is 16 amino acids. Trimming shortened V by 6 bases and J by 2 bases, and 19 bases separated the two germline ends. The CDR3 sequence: CASSWSQGQPNTEAFF. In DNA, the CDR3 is TGTGCCAGCAGTTGGTCACAAGGACAGCCTAACACTGAAGCTTTCTTT.

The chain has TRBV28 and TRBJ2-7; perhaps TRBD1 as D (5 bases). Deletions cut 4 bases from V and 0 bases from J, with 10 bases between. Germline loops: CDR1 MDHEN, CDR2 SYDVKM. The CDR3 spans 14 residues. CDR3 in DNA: TGTGCCAGCAGTTCCCCAGGGAACTCCTACGAGCAGTACTTC. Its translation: CASSSPGNSYEQYF.

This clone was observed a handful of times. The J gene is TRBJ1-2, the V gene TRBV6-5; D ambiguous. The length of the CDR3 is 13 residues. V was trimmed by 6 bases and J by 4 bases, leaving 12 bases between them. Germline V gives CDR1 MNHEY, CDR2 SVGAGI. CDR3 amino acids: CASSQGRGYGYTF. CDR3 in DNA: TGTGCCAGCAGCCAAGGCCGAGGCTATGGCTACACCTTC.

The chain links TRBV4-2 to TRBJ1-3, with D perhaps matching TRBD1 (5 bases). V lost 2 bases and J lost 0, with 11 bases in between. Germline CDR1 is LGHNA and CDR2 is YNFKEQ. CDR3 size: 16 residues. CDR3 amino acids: CASSQIGANSGNTIYF. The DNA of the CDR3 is TGTGCCAGCAGCCAAATTGGGGCCAACTCTGGAAACACCATATATTTT.

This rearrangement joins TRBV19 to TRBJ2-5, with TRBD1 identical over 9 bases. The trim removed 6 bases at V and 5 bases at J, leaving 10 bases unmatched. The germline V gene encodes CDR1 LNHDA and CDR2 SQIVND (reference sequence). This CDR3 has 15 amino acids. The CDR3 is CASRQPGQGLETQYF. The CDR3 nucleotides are TGTGCCAGTAGACAACCGGGACAGGGCCTTGAGACCCAGTACTTC.

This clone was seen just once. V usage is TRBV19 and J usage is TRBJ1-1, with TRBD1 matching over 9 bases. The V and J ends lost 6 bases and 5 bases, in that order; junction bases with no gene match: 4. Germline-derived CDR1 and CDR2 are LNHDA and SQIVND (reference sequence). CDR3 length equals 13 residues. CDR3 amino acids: CASRGTGRTEAFF. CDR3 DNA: TGTGCCAGTAGGGGGACAGGGAGGACTGAAGCTTTCTTT.

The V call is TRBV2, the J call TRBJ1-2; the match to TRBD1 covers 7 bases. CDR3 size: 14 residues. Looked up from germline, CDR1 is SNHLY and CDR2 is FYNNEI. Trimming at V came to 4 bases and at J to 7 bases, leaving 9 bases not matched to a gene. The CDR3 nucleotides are TGTGCCAGCAGTGGGGACAGTGCCTTTGTTGGCTACACCTTC. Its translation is CASSGDSAFVGYTF.

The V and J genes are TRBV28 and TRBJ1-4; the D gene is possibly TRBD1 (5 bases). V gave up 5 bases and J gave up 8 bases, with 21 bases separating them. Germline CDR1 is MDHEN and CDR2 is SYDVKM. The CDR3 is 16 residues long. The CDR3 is CASSPYGGGRGEKLFF. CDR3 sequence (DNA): TGTGCCAGCAGTCCCTACGGCGGAGGGAGGGGAGAAAAACTGTTTTTT.

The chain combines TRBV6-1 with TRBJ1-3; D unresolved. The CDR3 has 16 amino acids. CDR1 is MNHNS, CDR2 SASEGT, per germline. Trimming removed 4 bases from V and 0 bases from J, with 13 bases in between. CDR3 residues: CASSVGGSISGNTIYF. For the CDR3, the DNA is TGTGCCAGCAGTGTAGGCGGGTCCATCTCTGGAAACACCATATATTTT.

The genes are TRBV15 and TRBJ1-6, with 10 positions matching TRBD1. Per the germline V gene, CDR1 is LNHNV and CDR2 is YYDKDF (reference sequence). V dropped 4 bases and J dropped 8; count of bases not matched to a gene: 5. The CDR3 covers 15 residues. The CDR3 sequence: CATSNGDRGDSPLHF. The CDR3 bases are TGTGCCACCAGCAACGGGGACAGGGGCGATTCACCCCTCCACTTT.

The DNA of the CDR3 is TGTGCCACAACTCGACCGACACGAAATAGCAATCAGCCCCAGCATTTT. It translates to CATTRPTRNSNQPQHF. The V and J genes are TRBV24-1 and TRBJ1-5; D gene uncertain. CDR1 KGHDR and CDR2 SFDVKD come from the germline V gene. Trimming took 10 bases from V and 0 from J, leaving 18 bases between them. This CDR3 region has 16 residues.

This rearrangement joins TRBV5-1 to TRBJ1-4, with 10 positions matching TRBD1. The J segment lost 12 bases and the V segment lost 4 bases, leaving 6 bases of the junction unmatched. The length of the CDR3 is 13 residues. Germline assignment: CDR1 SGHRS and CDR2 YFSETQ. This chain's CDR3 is CASSLGTGEELFF. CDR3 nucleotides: TGCGCCAGCAGCCTCGGGACAGGGGAGGAACTGTTTTTT.

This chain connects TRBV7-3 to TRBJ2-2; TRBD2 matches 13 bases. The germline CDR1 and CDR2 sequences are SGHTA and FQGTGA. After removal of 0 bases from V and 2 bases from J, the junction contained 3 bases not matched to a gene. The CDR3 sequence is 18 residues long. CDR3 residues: CASSLTGTSGANTGELFF. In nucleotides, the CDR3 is TGTGCCAGCAGCTTAACCGGGACTAGCGGGGCTAACACCGGGGAGCTGTTTTTT.

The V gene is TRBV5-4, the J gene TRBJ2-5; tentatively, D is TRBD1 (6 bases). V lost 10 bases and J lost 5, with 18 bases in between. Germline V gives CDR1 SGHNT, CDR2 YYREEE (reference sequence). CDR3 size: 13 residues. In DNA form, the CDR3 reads TGTGCCTTCTTCTCCAGGGGAATGGAGACCCAGTACTTC. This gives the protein CAFFSRGMETQYF.

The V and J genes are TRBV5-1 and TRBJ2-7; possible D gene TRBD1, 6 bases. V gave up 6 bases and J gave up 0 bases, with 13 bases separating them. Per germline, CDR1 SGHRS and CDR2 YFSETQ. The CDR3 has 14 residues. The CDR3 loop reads CASTFRTDSYEQYF. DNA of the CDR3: TGCGCCAGCACTTTCCGGACAGACTCCTACGAGCAGTACTTC.

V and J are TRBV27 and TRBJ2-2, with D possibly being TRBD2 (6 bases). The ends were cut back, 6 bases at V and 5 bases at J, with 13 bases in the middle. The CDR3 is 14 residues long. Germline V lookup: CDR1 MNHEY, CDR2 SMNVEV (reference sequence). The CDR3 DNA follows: TGTGCCAGCAGGGCGGGATCGCGGACCGGGGAGCTGTTTTTT. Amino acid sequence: CASRAGSRTGELFF.

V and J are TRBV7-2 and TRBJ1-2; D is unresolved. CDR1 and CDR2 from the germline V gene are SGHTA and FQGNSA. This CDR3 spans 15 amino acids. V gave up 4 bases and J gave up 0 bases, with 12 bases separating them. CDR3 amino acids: CASSSSRGTNYGYTF. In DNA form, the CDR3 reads TGTGCCAGCAGCTCTAGCCGGGGAACTAACTATGGCTACACCTTC.

DNA for the CDR3: TGTGCCAGCAGCTTATCCCCGGGACTAGCGGGATCCACCGGGGAGCTGTTTTTT. Translating it yields CASSLSPGLAGSTGELFF. The chain uses TRBV7-2 and TRBJ2-2; 13 positions match TRBD2. The CDR3 covers 18 residues. CDR1 and CDR2 (germline): SGHTA, FQGNSA. The J segment lost 4 bases and the V segment lost 2 bases, leaving 7 bases of the junction unmatched. The variable domain in full, completed from reference TRBV7-2 and TRBJ2-2, reads GAGVSQSPSNKVTEKGKDVELRCDPISGHTALYWYRQSLGQGLEFLIYFQGNSAPDKSGLPSDRFSAERTGGSVSTLTIQRTQQEDSAVYLCASSLSPGLAGSTGELFFGEGSRLTVL.

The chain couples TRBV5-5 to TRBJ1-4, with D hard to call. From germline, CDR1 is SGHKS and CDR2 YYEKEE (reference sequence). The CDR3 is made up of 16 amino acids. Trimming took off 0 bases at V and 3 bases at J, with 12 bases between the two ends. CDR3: CASSLEWAGSNEKLFF. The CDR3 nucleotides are TGTGCCAGCAGCTTGGAGTGGGCAGGCTCTAATGAAAAACTGTTTTTT.

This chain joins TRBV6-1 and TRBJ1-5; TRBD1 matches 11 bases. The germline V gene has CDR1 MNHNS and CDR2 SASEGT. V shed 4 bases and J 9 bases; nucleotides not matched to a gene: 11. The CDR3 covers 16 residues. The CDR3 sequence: CASSAWTGGRWGPQHF. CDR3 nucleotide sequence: TGTGCCAGCAGTGCATGGACAGGGGGCCGGTGGGGGCCCCAGCATTTT.

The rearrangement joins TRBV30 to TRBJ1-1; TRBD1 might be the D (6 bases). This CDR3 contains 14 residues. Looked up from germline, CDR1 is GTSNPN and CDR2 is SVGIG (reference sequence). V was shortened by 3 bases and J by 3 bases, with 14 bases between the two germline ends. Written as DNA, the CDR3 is TGTGCCTGGAGACACATAGACAGGTACACTGAAGCTTTCTTT. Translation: CAWRHIDRYTEAFF.

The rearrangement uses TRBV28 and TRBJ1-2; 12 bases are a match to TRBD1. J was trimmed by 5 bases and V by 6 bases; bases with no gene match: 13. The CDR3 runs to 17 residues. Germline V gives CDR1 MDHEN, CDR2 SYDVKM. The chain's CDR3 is CASSAGTGGGGIYGYTF. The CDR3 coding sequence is TGTGCCAGCAGCGCCGGGACAGGGGGCGGCGGGATATATGGCTACACCTTC.

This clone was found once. The CDR3 DNA sequence: TGTGCCAGCAGCCGTACGAGGAGGGCGGGCGTTACCGGGGAGCTGTTTTTT. It codes for CASSRTRRAGVTGELFF. V and J are TRBV11-3 and TRBJ2-2, with D perhaps matching TRBD2 (6 bases). V shed 5 bases and J shed 5 bases, with 21 bases lying between them. Germline lookup yields CDR1 SGHNT and CDR2 YENEEA. The CDR3 consists of 17 residues. Full variable domain (outside the CDR3, taken from reference TRBV11-3 and TRBJ2-2): EAGVVQSPRYKIIEKKQPVAFWCNPISGHNTLYWYLQNLGQGPELLIRYENEEAVDDSQLPKDRFSAERLKGVDSTLKIQPAELGDSAVYLCASSRTRRAGVTGELFFGEGSRLTVL.

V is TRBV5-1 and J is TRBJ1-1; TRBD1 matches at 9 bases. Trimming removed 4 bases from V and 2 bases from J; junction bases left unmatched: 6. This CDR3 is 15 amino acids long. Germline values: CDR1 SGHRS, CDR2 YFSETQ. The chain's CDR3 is CASSPRTGDNTEAFF. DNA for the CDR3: TGCGCCAGCAGCCCGCGGACAGGGGATAACACTGAAGCTTTCTTT.